The rows below give T cell receptor beta chains drawn from one sample of a study of Ad26.COV2.S vaccination and SARS-CoV-2 variants. Here immunoSEQ multiplex PCR was the method, and the copy in TCRdb shows in-frame clones only, minus some. This table holds roughly 350,000 clones, around 89% found once. The sample consisted of peripheral blood, taken in a trial of Ad26.COV2.S vaccine versus placebo. Receptors were obtained from a person aged 18-65 years who received the Ad26.COV2.S COVID-19 vaccine or a placebo. Both conserved end residues are part of each CDR3. D genes are given only for firm matches. Clone sizes are given selectively: once, few, many, or a class where the clone is expanded.

v_gene,j_gene,d_gene,abundance,CDR3nt,CDR3aa
TRBV5-1,TRBJ2-1,NA,NA,TGCGCCAGCAGCCCCGGACGGGTCAATGAGCAGTTCTTC,CASSPGRVNEQFF
TRBV5-4,TRBJ1-5,TRBD1,few,TGTGCCAGCAGCTTGACAGGGGATAATCAGCCCCAGCATTTT,CASSLTGDNQPQHF
TRBV6-5,TRBJ1-1,TRBD1,many,TGTGCCAGCATTATCGGTTGGGGACAGGGAGAAGCTTTCTTT,CASIIGWGQGEAFF
TRBV11-2,TRBJ2-7,TRBD2,NA,TGTGCCAGCAGCCCACGGACTAGACCCCGTCAACAGTACTTC,CASSPRTRPRQQYF
TRBV7-3,TRBJ2-7,NA,NA,TGTGCCAGCAGCTTAATGGCGACAGGACTTACCGCCTACGAGCAGTACTTC,CASSLMATGLTAYEQYF
TRBV5-5,TRBJ1-3,NA,NA,TGTGCCAGCAGTCGGGGGGACTCTGGAAACACCATATATTTT,CASSRGDSGNTIYF
TRBV9,TRBJ2-3,TRBD1,NA,TGTGCCAGCAGCTCGACGGGACAGGGTCCAGATACGCAGTATTTT,CASSSTGQGPDTQYF
TRBV15,TRBJ2-4,NA,NA,TGTGCCACCAGCAGGTCAGGGATTGAAAAGAACATTCAGTACTTC,CATSRSGIEKNIQYF
TRBV3-1/TRBV3-2,TRBJ1-1,TRBD1,NA,TGTGCCAGCAGCCAACGCGGCAACAGGGGACCAGCTTTCTTT,CASSQRGNRGPAFF
TRBV4-2,TRBJ1-1,NA,NA,TGTGCCAGCAGCCTCAATCCGGGACCTCAGAACACTGAAGCTTTCTTT,CASSLNPGPQNTEAFF
TRBV28,TRBJ1-5,NA,few,TGTGCCAGCAGTCGTCCTTTTCAACCGCCCCAGCATTTT,CASSRPFQPPQHF
TRBV7-3,TRBJ2-5,NA,once,TGTGCCAGCAGCTTAATGGGCCAAGAACAAGAGACCCAGTACTTC,CASSLMGQEQETQYF
TRBV9,TRBJ2-7,NA,NA,TGTGCCAGCAGCTGGAGTGGGACAACCGACGAGCAGTACTTC,CASSWSGTTDEQYF
TRBV7-8,TRBJ1-1,NA,NA,TGTGCCAGCAGCTTAGGACAGAACACTGAAGCTTTCTTT,CASSLGQNTEAFF
TRBV5-6,TRBJ1-2,NA,NA,TGTGCCAGCAGCTCCAGAGGACGCAACTATGGCTACACCTTC,CASSSRGRNYGYTF
TRBV19,TRBJ2-5,TRBD2,NA,TGTGCCAGTAGTCCGGGACTAGCGGGATCCGTGACCCAGTACTTC,CASSPGLAGSVTQYF
TRBV5-1,TRBJ2-5,NA,NA,TGCGCCAGCAGCCTGACTAGTCCGGAGACCCAGTACTTC,CASSLTSPETQYF
TRBV7-3,TRBJ2-1,TRBD2,NA,TGTGCCAGCAGCGTTTCTAGCGGGGGCACCTACAATGAGCAGTTCTTC,CASSVSSGGTYNEQFF
TRBV14,TRBJ1-1,NA,NA,TGTGCCAGCAGCCAAGAGTGGGGGGGCATAATTTCGAACACTGAAGCTTTCTTT,CASSQEWGGIISNTEAFF
TRBV19,TRBJ1-5,NA,NA,TGTGCCAGTAGTGACGGGGTTCCCATCAGCTCCCAGCATTTT,CASSDGVPISSQHF
TRBV5-1,TRBJ1-1,NA,NA,TGCGCCAGCAGCTTGGTACAAAAGAACACTGAAGCTTTCTTT,CASSLVQKNTEAFF
TRBV5-4,TRBJ2-2,NA,NA,TGTGCCAGCAGGTCGACAGTCGGGACCGGGGAGCTGTTTTTT,CASRSTVGTGELFF
TRBV10-3,TRBJ2-1,TRBD1,NA,TGTGCCATCAGGTCCGGGACAGGGGTGGACAATGAGCAGTTCTTC,CAIRSGTGVDNEQFF
TRBV9,TRBJ1-1,NA,once,TGTGCCAGCAGCGGTTGGGACGTAAACACTGAAGCTTTCTTT,CASSGWDVNTEAFF
TRBV6-2/TRBV6-3,TRBJ1-3,NA,NA,TGTGCCAGCAGTTACTCTCGAGGACGGGGAAACACCATATATTTT,CASSYSRGRGNTIYF
TRBV27,TRBJ1-6,NA,NA,TGTGCCAGCAGTTTATGGTCCAGCAACTATAATTCACCCCTCCACTTT,CASSLWSSNYNSPLHF
TRBV5-1,TRBJ1-5,NA,NA,TGCGCCAGCAGCTTGACAGGTGATAATCAGCCCCAGCATTTT,CASSLTGDNQPQHF
TRBV5-1,TRBJ1-2,NA,NA,TGCGCCAGCAGCCGAACGACCGGAGCCAAGGAGGACAACTATGGCTACACCTTC,CASSRTTGAKEDNYGYTF
TRBV4-3,TRBJ1-2,NA,few,TGCGCCAGCAGCCAAGACTCGGGTAGGCATGGCTACACCTTC,CASSQDSGRHGYTF
TRBV3-1/TRBV3-2,TRBJ2-5,TRBD1,NA,TGTGCCAGCAGCCTCCGTACAGGGGGCCTGGAGACCCAGTACTTC,CASSLRTGGLETQYF
TRBV7-2,TRBJ1-1,NA,few,TGTGCCAGCAGCCTCCTCCCCGACACTGAAGCTTTCTTT,CASSLLPDTEAFF
TRBV4-1,TRBJ1-3,NA,once,TGCGCCAGCAGCCAAGAACCAGGCGCCTACTCTGGAAACACCATATATTTT,CASSQEPGAYSGNTIYF
TRBV4-2,TRBJ2-1,NA,NA,TGTGCCAGCAGCCAGGCGAGTCCCCCAGGCTATGAGCAGTTCTTC,CASSQASPPGYEQFF
TRBV7-2,TRBJ2-1,TRBD1,once,TGTGCCAGCAGCAAGACAGGGGATACCTACAATGAGCAGTTCTTC,CASSKTGDTYNEQFF
TRBV28,TRBJ2-1,TRBD1,NA,TGTGCCAGCAGTTTAAGGATCCCCGGGACAGGCTACAATGAGCAGTTCTTC,CASSLRIPGTGYNEQFF
TRBV11-1,TRBJ2-7,TRBD1,NA,TGTGCCAGCAACCCTGAGGGGGCGGCCTACGAGCAGTACTTC,CASNPEGAAYEQYF
TRBV4-3,TRBJ2-1,NA,NA,TGCGCCAGCAGCCGAGGAACTGGGCAGTTCTTC,CASSRGTGQFF
TRBV7-8,TRBJ1-5,NA,NA,TGTGCCAGCAGCTTAAGTGAGGCTTTTCAGCCCCAGCATTTT,CASSLSEAFQPQHF
TRBV24-1,TRBJ2-3,NA,NA,TGTGCCACCGGTAGGGCTGACACAGATACGCAGTATTTT,CATGRADTDTQYF
TRBV7-8,TRBJ2-7,TRBD2,NA,TGTGCCAGCAGCTCCGGACTAGCGGGAGAAATTTACGAGCAGTACTTC,CASSSGLAGEIYEQYF